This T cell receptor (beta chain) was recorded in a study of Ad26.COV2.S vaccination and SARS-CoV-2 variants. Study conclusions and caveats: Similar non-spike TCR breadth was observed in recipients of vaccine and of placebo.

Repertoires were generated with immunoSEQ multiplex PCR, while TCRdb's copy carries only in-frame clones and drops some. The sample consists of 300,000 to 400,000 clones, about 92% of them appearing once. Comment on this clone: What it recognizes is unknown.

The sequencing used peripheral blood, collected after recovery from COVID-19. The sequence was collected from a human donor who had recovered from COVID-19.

The CDR3 nucleotides read TGCGCCAGCAGCCAAGCGGACAGAGAAGCTTTCTTT. Residues: CASSQADREAFF. V gene TRBV4-1 combines with J gene TRBJ1-1; D may be TRBD1 (6 bases). Germline CDR1 is MGHRA and CDR2 is YSYEKL. Trimming pared 1 base from V and 8 bases from J, leaving 8 bases between. The length of the CDR3 is 12 residues.